This paragraph reports one T cell receptor beta chain. The sample comes from a study of blood T cell repertoires in COVID-19. Study as a whole: Specimens from acute and convalescent COVID-19 originated in the United States, Italy and Spain. PBMCs, B-cell-depleted T cells, or T cells were the source of the cDNA or gDNA that made up the material.

As processed by the authors: The authors estimated nucleated cell counts from reference gene primer amplification. TCRdb's copy holds only in-frame clones and misses some; the assay was immunoSEQ multiplex PCR. V and J calls plus clone size are reproduced from that table; the DNA served to infer D and trimming. The sample holds roughly 120,000 clones; approximately 82% are singletons and the top ten take roughly 18%. This CDR3 has 12 residues. The germline gives CDR1 SEHNR, CDR2 FQNEAQ (reference sequence). The V and J ends lost 8 bases and 2 bases respectively, with 9 bases between them. The chain links TRBV7-9 to TRBJ1-2; a weak D match, TRBD1 (5 bases). Source material: peripheral blood. This TCR came from a woman in her sixties with acute or convalescent COVID-19. CDR3 residues: CASVGANYGYTF. As DNA, the CDR3 is TGTGCCAGCGTAGGGGCGAACTATGGCTACACCTTC.